This TCR beta chain was sequenced for a study of OX40 agonist ivuxolimab in advanced cancers. With respect to the entire study: Ivuxolimab, which targeted the costimulatory receptor OX40 (CD134), was an agonistic, fully human IgG2 monoclonal antibody. Intravenous ivuxolimab was administered to patients every 2 weeks at six dose levels: 0.01, 0.1, 0.3, 1.5, 3 and 10 mg/kg. Among the roughly 50 dose-escalation patients, approximately 20 had hepatocellular carcinoma, approximately 15 melanoma, 9 renal cell carcinoma and 9 head and neck cancer. A male proportion of roughly 80% and a mean age of about 60 years, ranging from 23 to 79, were recorded for the dose-escalation cohort. Patients were allowed to have had prior anti-PD-1, anti-PD-L1 or anti-CTLA-4 therapy, and around 37% of the dose-escalation patients had previously received checkpoint inhibitors. Three dose-escalation patients achieved partial responses, one with hepatocellular carcinoma and two with cutaneous melanoma. The point of sequencing TCRbeta in the periphery was to test whether ivuxolimab changed TCR sequence diversity and drove clonal T-cell expansion. The monotherapy dose-escalation portion (N ≈ 57 patients) of the phase I ivuxolimab trial is reported in the paper.

Genomic DNA was isolated from the sorted cells so that the TCRbeta CDR3 region could be sequenced. The immunoSEQ Assay was used for sequencing of TCRbeta CDR3 regions. TCRdb mirrors the immuneACCESS table, restricted to in-frame sequences. Some clones are absent from its copies; in checked studies, under half trace to an unresolved V gene, and the reason for the others is unknown. This sample gives some 10,000 clones in total; approximately 80% of them show up just once. The top ten clones comprise 22% of the sample. Comment on this clone: The specificity of this receptor is unknown. The record has no base qualities; no much larger clone is one base away.

Trimmed from V: 3 bases; trimmed from J: 1 base; junction bases lacking a gene match: 12. CDR1 and CDR2 (MGHRA, YSYEKL) derive from the germline V gene. The CDR3 starts with the cysteine, ends with the phenylalanine, and has 17 residues. CDR3 DNA is the only sequence kept; it has 51 bases, read in frame from the first base. Patients with autoimmune disease history or receiving systemic immunosuppression were excluded from the trial. Peripheral blood for TCR sequencing was collected from all dose cohorts at baseline, on cycle 4 day 1, and on cycle 7 day 1. The samples were drawn from a first-in-human, open-label, multicenter phase I dose-escalation trial of ivuxolimab. Adults with locally advanced or metastatic melanoma, renal cell carcinoma, hepatocellular carcinoma or head and neck squamous cell carcinoma were enrolled in the trial. Before TCR sequencing, CD4+ and CD8+ T cells were separately sorted from peripheral blood.

Study-level results and caveats: Low levels of normalized T-cell clonal expansion were also seen in some nonresponding patients. The antigen specificity of the peripheral T cells that underwent clonal expansion was not determined. After ivuxolimab, expanded clones were on average more numerous among CD8+ T cells than among CD4+ T cells. Clonal expansion of both CD4+ and CD8+ blood T cells was observed from baseline to week 6 at doses 0.1 to 3.0 mg/kg. In the 0.1-3.0 mg/kg groups, partial responders were among the patients with the lowest normalized peripheral clonal expansion, particularly in CD8+ T cells.

Here the sequenced sample was CD4+ or CD8+ T cells sorted from blood, taken in a trial of the OX40 agonist ivuxolimab. The TCR comes from an adult with an advanced solid tumor such as melanoma, head and neck, liver or kidney cancer. The chain joins TRBV4-1 to TRBJ2-7; TRBD1 fits 7 bases in the junction. CDR3 region: CASSQRKEGTVSYEQYF. The sequence in DNA is TGCGCCAGCAGCCAGAGAAAAGAGGGGACAGTTTCCTACGAGCAGTACTTC.